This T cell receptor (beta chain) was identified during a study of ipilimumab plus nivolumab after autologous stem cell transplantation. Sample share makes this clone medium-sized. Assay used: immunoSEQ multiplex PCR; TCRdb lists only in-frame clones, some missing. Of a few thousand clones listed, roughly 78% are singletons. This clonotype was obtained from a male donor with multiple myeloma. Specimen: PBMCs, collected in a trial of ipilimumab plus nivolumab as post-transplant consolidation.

As DNA, the CDR3 is TGTGCCAGCAGTTCCGAGGACAGGGAGAGAGATACGCAGTATTTT. Translating it yields CASSSEDRERDTQYF. The chain is built from TRBV28 and TRBJ2-3, with TRBD1 matching over 8 bases. Germline loops: CDR1 MDHEN, CDR2 SYDVKM. There are 15 residues in the CDR3. Trimming took 4 bases from V and 5 from J; bases not matched to a gene: 8.